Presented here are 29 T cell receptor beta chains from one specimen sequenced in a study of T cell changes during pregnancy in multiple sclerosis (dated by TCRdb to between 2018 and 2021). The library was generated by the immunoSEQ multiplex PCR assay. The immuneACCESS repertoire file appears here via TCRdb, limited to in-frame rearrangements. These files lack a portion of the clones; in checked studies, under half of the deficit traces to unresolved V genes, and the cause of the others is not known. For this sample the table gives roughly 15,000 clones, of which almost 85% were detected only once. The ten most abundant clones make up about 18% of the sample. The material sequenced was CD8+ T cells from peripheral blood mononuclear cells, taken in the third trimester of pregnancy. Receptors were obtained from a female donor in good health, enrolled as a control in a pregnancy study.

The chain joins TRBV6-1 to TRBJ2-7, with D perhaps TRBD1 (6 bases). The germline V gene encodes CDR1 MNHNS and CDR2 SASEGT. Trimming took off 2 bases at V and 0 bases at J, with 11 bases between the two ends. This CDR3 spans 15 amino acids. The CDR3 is CASSEYDRHSYEQYF. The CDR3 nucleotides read TGTGCCAGCAGTGAATATGACAGGCACTCCTACGAGCAGTACTTC.

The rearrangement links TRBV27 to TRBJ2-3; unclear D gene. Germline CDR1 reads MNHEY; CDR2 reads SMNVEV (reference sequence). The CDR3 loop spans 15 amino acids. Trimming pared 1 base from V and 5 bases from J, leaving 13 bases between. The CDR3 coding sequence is TGTGCCAGCAGTTTATACCAACCTATTGAAGATACGCAGTATTTT. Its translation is CASSLYQPIEDTQYF.

The DNA for the CDR3 is TGTGCCAGCAGACTGACAGGGACCGGGGAGCTGTTTTTT. Translation gives CASRLTGTGELFF. J is TRBJ2-2 and V is TRBV5-6, with 7 bases fitting TRBD1. CDR3 length: 13 amino acids. Unmatched junction bases numbered 3, after V lost 5 bases and J lost 5 bases. Germline CDR1 and CDR2: SGHDT and YYEEEE. Supplemented by reference TRBV5-6 and TRBJ2-2, the full variable domain reads DAGVTQSPTHLIKTRGQQVTLRCSPKSGHDTVSWYQQALGQGPQFIFQYYEEEERQRGNFPDRFSGHQFPNYSSELNVNALLLGDSALYLCASRLTGTGELFFGEGSRLTVL.

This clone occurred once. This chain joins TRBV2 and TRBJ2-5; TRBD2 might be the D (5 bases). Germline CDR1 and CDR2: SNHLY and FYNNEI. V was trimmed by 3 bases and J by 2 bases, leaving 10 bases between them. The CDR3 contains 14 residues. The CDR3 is CASSEEAEQETQYF. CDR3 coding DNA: TGTGCCAGCAGTGAGGAGGCAGAGCAAGAGACCCAGTACTTC.

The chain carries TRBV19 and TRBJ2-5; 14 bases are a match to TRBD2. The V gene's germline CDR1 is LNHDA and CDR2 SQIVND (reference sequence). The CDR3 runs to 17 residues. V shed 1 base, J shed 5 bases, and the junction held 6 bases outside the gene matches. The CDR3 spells CASSIASGTSGGETQYF. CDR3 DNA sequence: TGTGCCAGTAGTATAGCAAGCGGGACTAGCGGGGGTGAGACCCAGTACTTC.

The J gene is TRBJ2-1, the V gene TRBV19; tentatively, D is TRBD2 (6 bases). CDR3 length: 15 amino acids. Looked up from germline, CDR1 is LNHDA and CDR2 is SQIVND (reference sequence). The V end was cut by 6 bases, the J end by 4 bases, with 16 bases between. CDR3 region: CASRIGTGDYNEQFF. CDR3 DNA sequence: TGTGCCAGTAGAATCGGGACGGGAGATTACAATGAGCAGTTCTTC.

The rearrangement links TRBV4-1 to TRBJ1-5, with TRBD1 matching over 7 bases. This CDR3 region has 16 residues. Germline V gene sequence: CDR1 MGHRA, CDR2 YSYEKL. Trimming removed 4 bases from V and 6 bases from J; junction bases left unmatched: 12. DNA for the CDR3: TGCGCCAGCAGCCGGGCTATCCGACAGGGAGGTCAGCCCCAGCATTTT. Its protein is CASSRAIRQGGQPQHF.

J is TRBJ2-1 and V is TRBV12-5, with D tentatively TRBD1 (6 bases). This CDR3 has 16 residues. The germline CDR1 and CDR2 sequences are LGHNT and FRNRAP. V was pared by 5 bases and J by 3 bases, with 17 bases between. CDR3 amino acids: CASGPSGTHYYNEQFF. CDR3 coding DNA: TGTGCTAGTGGTCCGTCCGGGACACACTACTACAATGAGCAGTTCTTC.

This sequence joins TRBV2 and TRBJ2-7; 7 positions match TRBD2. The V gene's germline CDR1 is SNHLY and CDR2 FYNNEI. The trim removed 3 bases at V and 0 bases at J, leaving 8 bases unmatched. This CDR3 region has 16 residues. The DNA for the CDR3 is TGTGCCAGCAGTGACGGGAGCGGGGTTCCCTCCTACGAGCAGTACTTC. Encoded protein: CASSDGSGVPSYEQYF. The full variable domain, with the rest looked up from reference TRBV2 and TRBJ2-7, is EPEVTQTPSHQVTQMGQEVILRCVPISNHLYFYWYRQILGQKVEFLVSFYNNEISEKSEIFDDQFSVERPDGSNFTLKIRSTKLEDSAMYFCASSDGSGVPSYEQYFGPGTRLTVT.

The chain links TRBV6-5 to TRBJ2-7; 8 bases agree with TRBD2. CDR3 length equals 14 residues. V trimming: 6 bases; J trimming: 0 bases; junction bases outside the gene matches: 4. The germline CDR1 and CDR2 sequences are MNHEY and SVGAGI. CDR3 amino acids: CASRLSGSSYEQYF. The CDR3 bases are TGTGCCAGCAGATTAAGCGGGAGCTCCTACGAGCAGTACTTC.

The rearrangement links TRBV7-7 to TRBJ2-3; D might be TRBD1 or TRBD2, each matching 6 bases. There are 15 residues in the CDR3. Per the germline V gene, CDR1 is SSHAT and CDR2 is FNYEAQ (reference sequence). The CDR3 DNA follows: TGTGCTAGCGGTCGGGCAGGGGCGCCCCCAGATACGCAGTATTTT. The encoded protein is CASGRAGAPPDTQYF. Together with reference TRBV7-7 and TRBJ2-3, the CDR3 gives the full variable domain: GAGVSQSPRYKVTKRGQDVTLRCDPISSHATLYWYQQALGQGPEFLTYFNYEAQPDKSGLPSDRFSAERPEGSISTLTIQRTEQRDSAMYRCASGRAGAPPDTQYFGPGTRLTVL.

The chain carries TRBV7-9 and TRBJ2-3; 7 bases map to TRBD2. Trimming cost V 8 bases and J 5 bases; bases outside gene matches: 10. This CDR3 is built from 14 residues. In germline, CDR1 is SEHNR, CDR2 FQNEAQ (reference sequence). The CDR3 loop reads CASPPAGVEDTQYF. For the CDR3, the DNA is TGTGCCAGCCCCCCCGCGGGAGTCGAAGATACGCAGTATTTT.

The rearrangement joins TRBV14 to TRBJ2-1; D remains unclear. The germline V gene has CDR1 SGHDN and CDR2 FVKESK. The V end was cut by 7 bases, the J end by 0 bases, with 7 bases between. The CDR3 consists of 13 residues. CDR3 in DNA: TGTGCCAGCACCACTCTCTCCTACAATGAGCAGTTCTTC. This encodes CASTTLSYNEQFF.

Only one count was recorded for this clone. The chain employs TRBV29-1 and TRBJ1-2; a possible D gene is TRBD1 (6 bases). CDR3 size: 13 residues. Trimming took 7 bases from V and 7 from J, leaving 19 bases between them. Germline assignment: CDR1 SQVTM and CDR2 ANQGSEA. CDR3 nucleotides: TGCAGCGGGGAAACGGACAGCCCTGGTGGCTACACCTTC. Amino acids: CSGETDSPGGYTF. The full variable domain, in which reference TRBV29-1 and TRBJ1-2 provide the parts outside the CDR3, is SAVISQKPSRDICQRGTSLTIQCQVDSQVTMMFWYRQQPGQSLTLIATANQGSEATYESGFVIDKFPISRPNLTFSTLTVSNMSPEDSSIYLCSGETDSPGGYTFGSGTRLTVV.

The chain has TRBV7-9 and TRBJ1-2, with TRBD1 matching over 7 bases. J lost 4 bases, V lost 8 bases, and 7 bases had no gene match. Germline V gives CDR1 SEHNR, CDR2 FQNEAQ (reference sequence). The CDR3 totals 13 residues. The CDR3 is CASSTDRAYGYTF. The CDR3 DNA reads TGTGCCAGCTCTACCGACAGGGCCTATGGCTACACCTTC. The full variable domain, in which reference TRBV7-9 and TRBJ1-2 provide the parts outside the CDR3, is DTGVSQNPRHKITKRGQNVTFRCDPISEHNRLYWYRQTLGQGPEFLTYFQNEAQLEKSRLLSDRFSAERPKGSFSTLEIQRTEQGDSAMYLCASSTDRAYGYTFGSGTRLTVV.

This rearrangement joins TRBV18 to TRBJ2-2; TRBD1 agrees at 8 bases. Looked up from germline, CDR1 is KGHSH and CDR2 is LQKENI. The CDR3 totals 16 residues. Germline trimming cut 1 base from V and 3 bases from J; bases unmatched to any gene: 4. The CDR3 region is CASSPLGQADTGELFF. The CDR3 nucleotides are TGTGCCAGCTCACCACTGGGACAGGCCGACACCGGGGAGCTGTTTTTT. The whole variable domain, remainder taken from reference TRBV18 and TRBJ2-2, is NAGVMQNPRHLVRRRGQEARLRCSPMKGHSHVYWYRQLPEEGLKFMVYLQKENIIDESGMPKERFSAEFPKEGPSILRIQQVVRGDSAAYFCASSPLGQADTGELFFGEGSRLTVL.

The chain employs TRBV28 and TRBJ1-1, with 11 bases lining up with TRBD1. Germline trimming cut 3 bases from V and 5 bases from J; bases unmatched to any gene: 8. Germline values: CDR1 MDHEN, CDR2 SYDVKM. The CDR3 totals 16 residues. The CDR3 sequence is CASSLGQGEWYTEAFF. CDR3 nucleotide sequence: TGTGCCAGCAGTTTGGGACAGGGGGAATGGTATACTGAAGCTTTCTTT.

CDR3 DNA: TGTGCCAGTAGTATTTCGGTCAGGGCCACAGATACGCAGTATTTT. It specifies CASSISVRATDTQYF. The rearrangement joins TRBV19 to TRBJ2-3; TRBD1 is a possible D gene (5 bases). The CDR3 sequence is 15 residues long. The V end was cut by 3 bases, the J end by 2 bases, with 12 bases between. Germline loops: CDR1 LNHDA, CDR2 SQIVND (reference sequence). Full variable domain (remainder filled in from reference TRBV19 and TRBJ2-3): DGGITQSPKYLFRKEGQNVTLSCEQNLNHDAMYWYRQDPGQGLRLIYYSQIVNDFQKGDIAEGYSVSREKKESFPLTVTSAQKNPTAFYLCASSISVRATDTQYFGPGTRLTVL.

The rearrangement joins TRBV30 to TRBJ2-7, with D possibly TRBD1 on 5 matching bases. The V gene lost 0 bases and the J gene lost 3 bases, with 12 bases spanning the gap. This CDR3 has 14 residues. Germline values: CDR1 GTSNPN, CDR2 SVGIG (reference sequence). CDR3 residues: CAWSVGQGFYEQYF. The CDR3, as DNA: TGTGCCTGGAGTGTGGGTCAGGGCTTCTACGAGCAGTACTTC.

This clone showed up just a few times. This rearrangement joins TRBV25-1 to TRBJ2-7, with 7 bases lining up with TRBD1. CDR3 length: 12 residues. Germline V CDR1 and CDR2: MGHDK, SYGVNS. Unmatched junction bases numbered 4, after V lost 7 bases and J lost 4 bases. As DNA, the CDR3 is TGTGCCAGCAATGCAGGGGGATACGAGCAGTACTTC. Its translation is CASNAGGYEQYF.

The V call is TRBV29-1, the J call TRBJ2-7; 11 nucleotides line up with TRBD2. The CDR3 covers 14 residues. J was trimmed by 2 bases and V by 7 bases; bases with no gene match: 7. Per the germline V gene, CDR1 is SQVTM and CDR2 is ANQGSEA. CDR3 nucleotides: TGCAGCGCTTCTGGGACTAGCGGAACCTACGAGCAGTACTTC. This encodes CSASGTSGTYEQYF.

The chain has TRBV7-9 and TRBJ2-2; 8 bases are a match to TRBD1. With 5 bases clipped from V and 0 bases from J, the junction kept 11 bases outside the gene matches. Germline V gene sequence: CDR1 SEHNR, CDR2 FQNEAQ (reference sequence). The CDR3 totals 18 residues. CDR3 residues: CASSPLFTGGTNTGELFF. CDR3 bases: TGTGCCAGCAGCCCACTTTTTACAGGGGGTACGAACACCGGGGAGCTGTTTTTT.

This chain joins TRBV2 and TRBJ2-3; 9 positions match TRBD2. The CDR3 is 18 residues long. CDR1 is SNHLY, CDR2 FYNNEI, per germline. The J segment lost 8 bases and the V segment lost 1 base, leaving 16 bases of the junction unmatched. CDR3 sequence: CASSEEWTGGGAHGTQYF. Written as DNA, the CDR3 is TGTGCCAGCAGTGAAGAGTGGACAGGCGGGGGGGCGCACGGTACGCAGTATTTT.

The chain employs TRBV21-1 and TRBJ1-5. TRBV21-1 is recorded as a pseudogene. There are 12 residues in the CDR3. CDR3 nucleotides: TGTGCCACAAACGACGGGTATCAGCCCCAGCATTTT. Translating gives CATNDGYQPQHF.

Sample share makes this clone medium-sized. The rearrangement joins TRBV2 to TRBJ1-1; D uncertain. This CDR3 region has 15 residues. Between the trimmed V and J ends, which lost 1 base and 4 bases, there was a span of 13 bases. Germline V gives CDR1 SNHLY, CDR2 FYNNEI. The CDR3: CASSEVWEGATEAFF. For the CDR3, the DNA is TGTGCCAGCAGTGAAGTTTGGGAGGGTGCCACTGAAGCTTTCTTT.

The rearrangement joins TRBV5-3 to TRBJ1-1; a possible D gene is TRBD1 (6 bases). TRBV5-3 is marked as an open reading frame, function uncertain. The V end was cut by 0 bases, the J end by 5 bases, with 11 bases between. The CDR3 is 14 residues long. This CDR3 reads CARSLVGGLTEAFF. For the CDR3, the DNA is TGTGCCAGAAGCTTGGTCGGGGGGCTTACTGAAGCTTTCTTT.

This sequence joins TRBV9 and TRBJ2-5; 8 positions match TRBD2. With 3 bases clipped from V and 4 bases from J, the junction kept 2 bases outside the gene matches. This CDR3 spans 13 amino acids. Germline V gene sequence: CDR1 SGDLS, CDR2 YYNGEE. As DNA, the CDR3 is TGTGCCAGCAGCGCGGGAGGGCCAGAGACCCAGTACTTC. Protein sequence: CASSAGGPETQYF.

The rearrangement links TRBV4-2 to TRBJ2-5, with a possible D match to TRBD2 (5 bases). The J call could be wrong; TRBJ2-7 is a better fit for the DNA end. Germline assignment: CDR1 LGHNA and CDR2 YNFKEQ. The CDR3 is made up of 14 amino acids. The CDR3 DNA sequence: TGTGCCAGCAGCCTCGGGGAATCGGGCTACGAGCAGTACTTC. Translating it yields CASSLGESGYEQYF.

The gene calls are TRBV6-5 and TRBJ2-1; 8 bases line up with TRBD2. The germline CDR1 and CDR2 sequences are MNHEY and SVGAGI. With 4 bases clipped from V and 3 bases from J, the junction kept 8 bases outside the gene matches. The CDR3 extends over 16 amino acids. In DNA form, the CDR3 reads TGTGCCAGCAGTTGGGGCGGCCTAGCGGGCTACAATGAGCAGTTCTTC. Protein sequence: CASSWGGLAGYNEQFF.